The present entry profiles one T cell receptor (beta chain) with its context. Its antigen is undetermined. The data are from a study of T cell repertoires in cytomegalovirus infection. The overall study: Through public TCR beta signatures, both CMV infection and matching HLA type were indicated. Broader study findings: HLA-C-restricted CMV-specific TCR beta clonotypes prevailed in the ex vivo response.

Germline assignment: CDR1 SGHDN and CDR2 FVKESK. V was trimmed by 4 bases and J by 8 bases, leaving 14 bases between them. The CDR3 loop spans 13 amino acids. TCRdb fed the reads into MiXCR, producing one record per CDR3 protein. The sample carries approximately 500,000 distinct CDR3 sequences, 25% to 35% recorded once. The chain carries TRBV14 and TRBJ1-2; possibly TRBD1 for D (6 bases). The sequencing used cultured PBMCs, collected from culture after CMV antigen stimulation. This clonotype was obtained from a human donor in good health (CMV status not recorded). Some clones in this sample may be carry-over from other donors' samples. The CDR3 region is CASSPGRGTGYTF. CDR3 in DNA: TGTGCCAGCAGCCCAGGCAGGGGCACGGGCTACACCTTC.